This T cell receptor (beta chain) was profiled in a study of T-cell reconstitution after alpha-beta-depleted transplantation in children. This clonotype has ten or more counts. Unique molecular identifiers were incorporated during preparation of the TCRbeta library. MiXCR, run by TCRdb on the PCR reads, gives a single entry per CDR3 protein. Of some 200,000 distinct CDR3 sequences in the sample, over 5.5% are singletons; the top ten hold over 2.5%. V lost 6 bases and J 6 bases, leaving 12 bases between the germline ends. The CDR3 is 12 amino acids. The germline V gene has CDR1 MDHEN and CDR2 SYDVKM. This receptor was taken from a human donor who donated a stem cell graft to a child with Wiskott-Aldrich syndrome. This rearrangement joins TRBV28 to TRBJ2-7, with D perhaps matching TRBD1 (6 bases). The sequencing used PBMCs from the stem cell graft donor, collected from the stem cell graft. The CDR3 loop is CASRETGLEQYF. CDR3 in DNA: TGTGCCAGCAGGGAGACAGGACTCGAGCAGTACTTC. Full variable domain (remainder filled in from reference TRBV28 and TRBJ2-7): DVKVTQSSRYLVKRTGEKVFLECVQDMDHENMFWYRQDPGLGLRLIYFSYDVKMKEKGDIPEGYSVSREKKERFSLILESASTNQTSMYLCASRETGLEQYFGPGTRLTVT.